The next 3 T cell receptor beta chains were all read from a single sample in a study of cytomegalovirus exposure and HLA in healthy donors. This PCR relied on a set of 60 Vbeta primers and 13 Jbeta primers. Sequencing used immunoSEQ multiplex PCR; TCRdb keeps in-frame clones, though not all of them. The sample includes some 190,000 clones, around 90% of them seen just once. Material: PBMCs. Source of these receptors: a woman aged 18-30 years in good health and CMV-seronegative.

This clone came up a few times. This chain links TRBV4-1 with TRBJ1-2; 9 bases fit TRBD1. CDR1 and CDR2 (germline): MGHRA, YSYEKL. The CDR3 is 16 residues long. V was pared by 2 bases and J by 8 bases, with 12 bases of the junction left unmatched. The CDR3: CASSQPGTGNSYGYTF. CDR3 sequence (DNA): TGCGCCAGCAGCCAACCCGGGACAGGGAATAGCTACGGCTACACCTTC.

V and J are TRBV29-1 and TRBJ1-2, with D unresolved. The CDR3 is 12 residues long. V was clipped by 4 bases and J by 6 bases, with 12 bases between them. Germline V lookup: CDR1 SQVTM, CDR2 ANQGSEA. The CDR3, as DNA: TGCAGCGTTGGCCAGGACTATGATGGCTACACCTTC. This encodes CSVGQDYDGYTF.

V and J are TRBV5-1 and TRBJ1-1; 7 bases line up with TRBD1. From germline, CDR1 is SGHRS and CDR2 YFSETQ. The trim removed 6 bases at V and 5 bases at J, leaving 10 bases unmatched. The CDR3 is 14 residues long. The CDR3 DNA reads as TGCGCCAGCAACCATAGGGGGCGCGGGACTGAAGCTTTCTTT. This codes for CASNHRGRGTEAFF.